This T cell receptor beta chain was sequenced for a study of shared clonotypes between healthy human individuals. Study context: Each donor contributed plates that comprised three CD4 naive, three CD4 memory, two CD8 naive and one CD8 memory. Study-wide results and caveats: Clonotypes that were shared across a handful of donors made up approximately 5.1% of naive CD4 clonotypes. Large sequencing depth failed to make sorted-subset sequencing complete, rarefaction showed.

Clones were read by immunoSEQ multiplex PCR, and TCRdb kept only the in-frame ones, dropping some. The sample has approximately 2.3 million clones, over 90% seen once; the top ten hold under 0.45%. About this clone itself: No antigen is known for it.

The TCR originated in a man younger than 35 in good health. Some clones in this sample may be carry-over from other donors' samples. The sample consisted of naive CD4+ T cells from PBMCs. As for subset: CD45RA+ positively selected.

This CDR3 reads CASAAWINEQFF. The CDR3 DNA sequence: TGTGCCAGCGCGGCCTGGATCAATGAGCAGTTCTTC. V gene TRBV6-6 combines with J gene TRBJ2-1, with D uncertain. The CDR3 has 12 amino acids. Germline CDR1 reads MNHNY; CDR2 reads SVGAGI (reference sequence). The germline V and J ends were trimmed by 8 bases and 6 bases, with 11 bases remaining between them.